The clone carrying this TCR beta chain was counted ten times or more. Its target is unknown. This sample was included in a study of early T cells in non-severe SARS-CoV-2 infection. Study at large: Sequenced bulk RNA came from whole blood that was unsorted, and chains were unpaired.

Findings and caveats of the study: Anti-spike CD8 specificities were favored by VDJdb matching, whose results missed private and CD4 specificities.

Attachment of unique molecular identifiers was made to individual cDNA molecules. TCRdb used MiXCR to reprocess the 5' RACE reads, holding one entry per CDR3 protein. The sample contains around 52,000 distinct CDR3 sequences, more than 9% of which appear only once. Germline V lookup: CDR1 LNHDA, CDR2 SQIVND (reference sequence). This CDR3 spans 15 amino acids. The V gene end was trimmed by 6 bases and the J gene end by 0 bases; junction bases not matched to a gene: 4. The sequence was obtained from an adult who was a healthcare worker with PCR-confirmed SARS-CoV-2 infection or an uninfected control (not recorded which). This chain uses TRBV19 with TRBJ1-4; 7 bases align to TRBD1. The sequenced sample consisted of whole blood. CDR3 coding DNA: TGTGCCAGTAGACGTGACAGGGCAACTAATGAAAAACTGTTTTTT. Translated, it gives CASRRDRATNEKLFF.